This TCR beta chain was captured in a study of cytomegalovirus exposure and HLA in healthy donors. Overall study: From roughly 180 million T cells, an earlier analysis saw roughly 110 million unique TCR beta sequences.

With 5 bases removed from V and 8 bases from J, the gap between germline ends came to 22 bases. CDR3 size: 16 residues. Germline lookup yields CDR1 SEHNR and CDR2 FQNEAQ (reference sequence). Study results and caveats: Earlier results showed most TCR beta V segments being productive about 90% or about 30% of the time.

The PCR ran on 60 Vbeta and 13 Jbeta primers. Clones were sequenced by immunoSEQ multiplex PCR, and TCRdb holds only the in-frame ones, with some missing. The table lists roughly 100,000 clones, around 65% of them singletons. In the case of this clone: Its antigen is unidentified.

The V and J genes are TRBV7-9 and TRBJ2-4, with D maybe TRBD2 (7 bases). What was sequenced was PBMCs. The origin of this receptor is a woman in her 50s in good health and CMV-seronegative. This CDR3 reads CASSPHHGGRVDIQYF. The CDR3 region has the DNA TGTGCCAGCAGCCCCCATCACGGGGGGCGCGTTGACATTCAGTACTTC.